The entry below describes one T cell receptor beta chain. Its antigen is unknown. Base qualities are not recorded, but no much larger clone differs from it by a single base. Other DNA sequences in the same sample also yield this CDR3. The library was prepared using the immunoSEQ multiplex PCR assay. RNA was extracted from all samples and reverse transcribed into cDNA as template for TCR sequencing. First-strand cDNA was synthesized with SuperScript III using a 2:1 mix of oligo-dT and random hexamers. A synthetic immune receptor repertoire was used to gauge amplification bias, and whatever bias remained was removed computationally. Per the original workflow: After raw reads were preprocessed to remove errors, the CDR3 was defined following IMGT conventions as running from the conserved cysteine to phenylalanine. Clonality was computed as 1 minus the Shannon entropy, with the entropy normalized by log2 of the number of productive unique TCRs. Whether each scalp clone was CD4 or CD8 was inferred by checking scalp TCRbeta sequences against the CD4 and CD8 repertoires from sorted blood. Held by TCRdb, this immuneACCESS table contains in-frame sequences only and omits some clones. Under half of the omission traces to an unresolved V gene where checked; the cause of the rest is unknown. That table gives V, J and clone size, and the DNA gave D and trimming. Counted in this sample were 200,000 to 250,000 clones; roughly 64% of them appeared once. Jointly, the top ten make up 4% to 4.5% of the sample.

This specimen belongs to a study of CD8+ T cells in alopecia areata (dated by TCRdb to the late 2010s). Concerning the study at large: The treated patients, all with moderate-to-severe alopecia areata, were enrolled in an open-label pilot trial of oral tofacitinib given at 5 to 10 mg twice daily. Biopsies were taken from tofacitinib-treated patients at baseline and again at 4 and 24 weeks into treatment, and several of those patients also had a later scalp biopsy. In treated patients, disease severity was measured using the SALT score, which gives the percentage of scalp surface area affected. In humans, TCRbeta sequencing was performed on scalp tissue and on sorted CD4+ and CD8+ peripheral blood T cells from healthy controls and from patients with patchy or totalis/universalis alopecia areata. Clonality in the scalp was compared among normal scalp (n=4), patchy alopecia areata scalp (n=8), and alopecia totalis/universalis scalp (n=8). Amplification of TCRbeta CDR3 regions was done by immunoSEQ multiplex PCR using 35 Vbeta forward primers and 13 Jbeta reverse primers. Patients stayed on tofacitinib for 6 to 18 months and then had 6 months of follow-up off drug so that delayed response and recurrence could be assessed. RNA came from the PAXgene miRNA kit for fixed scalp, the miRNeasy kit for PBMCs, and the RNeasy kit for mouse skin. The study used high-throughput TCRbeta sequencing to examine T cell clonal expansion in alopecia areata, in both the C3H/HeJ mouse model and human patients. Paper-wide results and their limitations: Higher clonality and more expanded CD8+ clones were observed in lesional scalp than in normal scalp, particularly in alopecia totalis/universalis, a finding suggestive of antigenic drive. Unlike mouse skin, where gammadelta T cells dominate, normal human skin contains resident alphabeta T cells that get sequenced too, which complicates analysis of the scalp TCR repertoire. Scalp clonality and the number of expanded CD8+ clones among the top 100 scalp clones were significantly decreased by tofacitinib. Because the treated cohort was small and had only one nonresponder, larger studies are needed to examine links between baseline CD8+ expansion and response. TCR sequences shared between patients were less clear than in mice, possibly partly because of HLA diversity in the patient population. During tofacitinib treatment, many expanded lesional clones remained in scalp and blood, and this persistence may partly explain relapse after treatment is stopped.

Looking up the germline V gene (reference sequence) yields CDR1 GTSNPN and CDR2 SVGIG. The CDR3 has 14 amino acids, counting the end cysteine and phenylalanine. The DNA shown is the 42-base CDR3, in frame from base 1. V gives up 0 bases and J gives up 0 bases, and the segment between their germline ends measures 8 bases. Taken with the paper, the label for time point translates to: less than five weeks on oral tofacitinib. Per the publication, the treatment or condition label means: oral pan-JAK inhibitor, 5-10 mg twice daily. Peripheral blood and lesional scalp punch biopsies were obtained from patients with alopecia areata. PBMCs were separated by density centrifugation and stained for CD3, CD4 and CD8, after which CD4+ and CD8+ T cells were sorted on a FACSAria.

The clonotype was recovered from a human donor with alopecia areata. The starting material was CD4+ T cells sorted from blood, obtained at week 4, from a patient treated with tofacitinib. Recombination connected TRBV30 to TRBJ1-1, with no reliable assignment of the D segment. The CDR3: CAWSVGSLNTEAFF. The DNA sequence is given as TGTGCCTGGAGTGTAGGCAGTTTGAACACTGAAGCTTTCTTT.